These T cell receptor beta chains were read from a single sample in a study of PD-1 blockade in classical Hodgkin lymphoma. Sequenced by immunoSEQ multiplex PCR; TCRdb stores in-frame clones only, minus some. Among 45,000 to 60,000 clones, 65% to 85% were seen once, and the ten largest hold approximately 15%. This sample comprised peripheral blood mononuclear cells (PBMCs), obtained at baseline. Receptors originate from a human donor with classical Hodgkin lymphoma. The CDR3 runs from the conserved cysteine through the conserved F or W. A D gene is named only where the DNA matches it firmly. Clone size, where shown, is once, few, many, or a class for clones that have expanded.

j_call,clone_size,d_call,v_call,cdr3_nt,cdr3_aa
TRBJ1-2,.,.,TRBV27,TGTGCCAGCAGTTTATCGGTCAGCTATGGCTACACCTTC,CASSLSVSYGYTF
TRBJ2-3,few,TRBD1,TRBV27,TGTGCCAGCAGTCTGACAGGGGTTGCAGATACGCAGTATTTT,CASSLTGVADTQYF
TRBJ1-1,once,.,TRBV12-2,TGTGCAAGTCGCCCAGGGTGGACGGAAGCTTTCTTT,CASRPGWTEAFF
TRBJ2-1,.,TRBD2,TRBV7-3,TGTGCCAGCAGCCCCCGACTAGCGGGAACCGGCGATGAGCAGTTCTTC,CASSPRLAGTGDEQFF
TRBJ2-1,.,TRBD2,TRBV7-2,TGTGCCAGCAGCTCAGGGACTAGCCGCAATGAGCAGTTCTTC,CASSSGTSRNEQFF
TRBJ1-4,once,.,TRBV4-1,TGCGCCAGCAGCCAAGCCCGGACAGTAACTAATGAAAAACTGTTTTTT,CASSQARTVTNEKLFF
TRBJ1-1,.,.,TRBV18,TGTGCCAGCTCACCGAGACAGGCGAACACTGAAGCTTTCTTT,CASSPRQANTEAFF
TRBJ1-1,.,.,TRBV19,TGTGCCAGTAGTATAGACGGGAACACTGAAGCTTTCTTT,CASSIDGNTEAFF
TRBJ2-1,.,.,TRBV27,TGTGCCAGCAGCCAACGGGGCGTATTGTACAATGAGCAGTTCTTC,CASSQRGVLYNEQFF
TRBJ1-4,.,TRBD1,TRBV4-1,TGCGCCAGCAGCAATGACAGGGGGGAAGAAAAACTGTTTTTT,CASSNDRGEEKLFF
TRBJ2-7,.,TRBD1,TRBV4-1,TGCGCCAGCAGCCCCTCCGGGACAGGGACCTACGAGCAGTACTTC,CASSPSGTGTYEQYF
TRBJ2-5,.,TRBD2,TRBV4-1,TGCGCCAGCAGCCAAGGGACTAGCGCCCGAGGTTGGGAGACCCAGTACTTC,CASSQGTSARGWETQYF
TRBJ2-5,few,TRBD1,TRBV6-6,TGTGCCAGCAGTTCGACAGGGATGGTTGAGACCCAGTACTTC,CASSSTGMVETQYF
TRBJ2-3,.,.,TRBV7-2,TGTGCCAGCAGCTTAGCCCCTAGACGGGAAGATACGCAGTATTTT,CASSLAPRREDTQYF
TRBJ2-7,.,.,TRBV27,TGTGCCAGCAGTTTGTCCCCTCGTCCCCCGCCTTACGAGCAGTACTTC,CASSLSPRPPPYEQYF
TRBJ2-3,.,.,TRBV5-1,TGCGCCAGCAGCTTTTTACCGGATGGAGATACGCAGTATTTT,CASSFLPDGDTQYF
TRBJ2-3,.,TRBD2,TRBV19,TGTGCCAGTAGTATAGGACTAGCGTCAGATACGCAGTATTTT,CASSIGLASDTQYF
TRBJ2-5,.,TRBD2,TRBV30,TGTGCCTGGAGTCCGGGACTAGGGCTAAAAGAGACCCAGTACTTC,CAWSPGLGLKETQYF
TRBJ2-5,.,TRBD1,TRBV6-1,TGTGCCAGCAGTGAGGTACAGGGGTATATGGAGACCCAGTACTTC,CASSEVQGYMETQYF
TRBJ1-1,.,.,TRBV10-3,TGTGCCATCTTACCTCAGGGCGCAGGTGAAGCTTTCTTT,CAILPQGAGEAFF
TRBJ2-1,.,TRBD2,TRBV29-1,TGCAGCGTTGGGGGTGGGACTAGCGGTTACAATGAGCAGTTCTTC,CSVGGGTSGYNEQFF
TRBJ1-3,many,.,TRBV9,TGTGCCAGCAGCGTAGCTATGGGTAGGACTGGAAACACCATATATTTT,CASSVAMGRTGNTIYF
TRBJ2-5,.,TRBD1,TRBV13,TGTGCCAGCAGCCCTCGACAGGGACAAGAGACCCAGTACTTC,CASSPRQGQETQYF
TRBJ2-3,.,TRBD2,TRBV14,TGTGCCAGCAGCCGAGGACTAGCGGGCACATATACGCAGTATTTT,CASSRGLAGTYTQYF
TRBJ2-2,.,TRBD2,TRBV15,TGTGCCACCAGCAGAGTCGCCAGGCCTCTAGCGGAATACACCGGGGAGCTGTTTTTT,CATSRVARPLAEYTGELFF
TRBJ2-3,few,TRBD2,TRBV9,TGTGCCAGCAGCGTTCGAGGACTAGCGAGCACAGATACGCAGTATTTT,CASSVRGLASTDTQYF
TRBJ1-2,.,TRBD1,TRBV11-3,TGTGCCAGCAGTCAAGGACAGGGGGCCCCCTATGGCTACACCTTC,CASSQGQGAPYGYTF
TRBJ1-1,.,.,TRBV19,TGTGCCACCCAGGACGTCGCCATGAACACTGAAGCTTTCTTT,CATQDVAMNTEAFF
TRBJ1-1,once,.,TRBV2,TGTGCCAGCAGCGCCCAGAACACTGAAGCTTTCTTT,CASSAQNTEAFF
TRBJ1-1,once,.,TRBV6-5,TGTGCCAGCAGTTACTCGGGTGGGGCCCCGAGGACTGAAGCTTTCTTT,CASSYSGGAPRTEAFF